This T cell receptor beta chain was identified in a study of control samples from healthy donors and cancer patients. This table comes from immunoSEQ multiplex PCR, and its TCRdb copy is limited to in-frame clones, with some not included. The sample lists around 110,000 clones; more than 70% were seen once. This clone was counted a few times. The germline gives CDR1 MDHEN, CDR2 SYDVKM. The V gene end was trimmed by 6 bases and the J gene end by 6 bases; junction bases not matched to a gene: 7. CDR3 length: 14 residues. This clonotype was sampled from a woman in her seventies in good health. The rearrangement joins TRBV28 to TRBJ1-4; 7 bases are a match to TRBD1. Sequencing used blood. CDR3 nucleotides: TGTGCCAGCAGGCTGACAGGGAGGTATGAAAAACTGTTTTTT. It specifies CASRLTGRYEKLFF.